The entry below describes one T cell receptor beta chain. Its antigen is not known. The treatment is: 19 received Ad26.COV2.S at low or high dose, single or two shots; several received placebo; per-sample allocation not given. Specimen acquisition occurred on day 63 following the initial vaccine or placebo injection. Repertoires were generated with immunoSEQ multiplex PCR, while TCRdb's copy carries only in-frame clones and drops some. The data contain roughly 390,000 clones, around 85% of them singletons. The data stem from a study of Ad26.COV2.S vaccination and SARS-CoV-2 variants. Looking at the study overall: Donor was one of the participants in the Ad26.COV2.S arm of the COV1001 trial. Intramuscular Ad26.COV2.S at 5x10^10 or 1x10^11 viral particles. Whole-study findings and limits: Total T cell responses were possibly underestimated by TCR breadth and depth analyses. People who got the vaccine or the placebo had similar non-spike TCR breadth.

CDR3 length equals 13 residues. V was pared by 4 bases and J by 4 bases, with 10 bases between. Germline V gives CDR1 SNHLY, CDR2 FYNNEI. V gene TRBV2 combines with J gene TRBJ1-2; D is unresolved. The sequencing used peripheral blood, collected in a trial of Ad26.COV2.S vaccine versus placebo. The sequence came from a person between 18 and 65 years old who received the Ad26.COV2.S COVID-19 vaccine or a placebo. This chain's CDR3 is CASSGTESYGYTF. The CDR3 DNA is TGTGCCAGCAGTGGGACGGAGTCCTATGGCTACACCTTC. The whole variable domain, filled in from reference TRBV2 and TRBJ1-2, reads EPEVTQTPSHQVTQMGQEVILRCVPISNHLYFYWYRQILGQKVEFLVSFYNNEISEKSEIFDDQFSVERPDGSNFTLKIRSTKLEDSAMYFCASSGTESYGYTFGSGTRLTVV.